The 24 T cell receptor beta chains listed next were all sequenced from one sample in a study of beta chain features in type 1 diabetes. Every isolated RNA sample was fully reverse transcribed, so sequencing captured expressed TCRB transcripts. Clones were sequenced by immunoSEQ multiplex PCR, and TCRdb holds only the in-frame ones, with some missing. The table records about 140,000 clones, 6.9% of them present only once. What was sequenced was central memory CD4+ T cells from blood. The receptors derive from a woman in her 30s in good health.

The sample holds a few counts of this clone. This chain uses TRBV19 with TRBJ2-6, with D maybe TRBD1 (6 bases). Germline CDR1 is LNHDA and CDR2 is SQIVND (reference sequence). This CDR3 is 17 amino acids long. V was pared by 3 bases and J by 2 bases, with 14 bases between. DNA of the CDR3: TGTGCCAGTAGTATGAAGTCAGGGGCTACTGGGGCCAACGTCCTGACTTTC. Encoded protein: CASSMKSGATGANVLTF.

CDR3 coding DNA: TGTGCCAGCAGTGACAGGGATGAAAAACTGTTTTTT. It translates to CASSDRDEKLFF. V and J are TRBV6-5 and TRBJ1-4, with 7 bases matching TRBD1. Trimming cost V 5 bases and J 6 bases; bases outside gene matches: 0. The CDR3 length is 12 residues. Germline values: CDR1 MNHEY, CDR2 SVGAGI.

There are a few counts of this clone. V gene TRBV7-2 combines with J gene TRBJ1-5, with 8 bases fitting TRBD1. Germline trimming cut 1 base from V and 5 bases from J; bases unmatched to any gene: 10. CDR1 and CDR2 from the germline V gene are SGHTA and FQGNSA. The CDR3 is 17 amino acids. CDR3 loop: CASSLDAGQGGDQPQHF. The CDR3 DNA sequence: TGTGCCAGCAGCTTAGATGCAGGACAGGGTGGCGATCAGCCCCAGCATTTT.

The sample holds many counts of this clone. The chain couples TRBV30 to TRBJ2-1; TRBD1 might be the D (6 bases). V was trimmed by 4 bases and J by 10 bases, leaving 14 bases between them. This CDR3 spans 12 amino acids. Looked up from germline, CDR1 is GTSNPN and CDR2 is SVGIG (reference sequence). CDR3 sequence reads: CAWTEGVVEQFF. In DNA form, the CDR3 reads TGTGCCTGGACCGAGGGGGTCGTCGAGCAGTTCTTC. The full variable domain, with the rest looked up from reference TRBV30 and TRBJ2-1, is SQTIHQWPATLVQPVGSPLSLECTVEGTSNPNLYWYRQAAGRGLQLLFYSVGIGQISSEVPQNLSASRPQDRQFILSSKKLLLSDSGFYLCAWTEGVVEQFFGPGTRLTVL.

This clone came up a few times. The CDR3: CASSLEQGNIAKNIQYF. As DNA, the CDR3 is TGCGCCAGCAGCTTGGAACAGGGTAATATAGCCAAAAACATTCAGTACTTC. This rearrangement joins TRBV5-1 to TRBJ2-4; weak D call: TRBD1 (6 bases). This CDR3 spans 17 amino acids. Trimming pared 0 bases from V and 0 bases from J, leaving 13 bases between. The V gene's germline CDR1 is SGHRS and CDR2 YFSETQ.

V is TRBV6-5 and J is TRBJ1-1; D is ambiguous. Trimming removed 7 bases at V and 3 bases at J, with 15 bases between. The CDR3 is 14 amino acids. CDR1 and CDR2 from the germline V gene are MNHEY and SVGAGI. For the CDR3, the DNA is TGTGCCAGCAATCCCCAGGTATCGGACACTGAAGCTTTCTTT. It encodes CASNPQVSDTEAFF.

This clone was found once. The DNA for the CDR3 is TGTGCCAGCAGTGCCACATTACAAGAGACCCAGTACTTC. Its translation: CASSATLQETQYF. J is TRBJ2-5 and V is TRBV7-6; D not certain. CDR1 SGHVS and CDR2 FNYEAQ come from the germline V gene. This CDR3 has 13 amino acids. Trimming stripped 6 bases from V and 2 bases from J, with 10 bases between.

The rearrangement joins TRBV19 to TRBJ1-2, with 9 bases fitting TRBD1. Germline assignment: CDR1 LNHDA and CDR2 SQIVND (reference sequence). Losses at the gene ends were 6 bases for V and 6 bases for J; bases not matched to a gene: 8. This CDR3 region has 14 residues. In DNA form, the CDR3 reads TGTGCCAGTAGGGACAGGGGAGTGTCCGATGGCTACACCTTC. As protein: CASRDRGVSDGYTF.

This clone has more than one count but fewer than ten. The V call is TRBV5-5, the J call TRBJ1-2; possible D gene TRBD1, 6 bases. CDR3 length: 13 residues. Germline V gene lookup returns CDR1 SGHKS and CDR2 YYEKEE (reference sequence). Trimming removed 2 bases from V and 1 base from J, with 6 bases in between. The CDR3 bases are TGTGCCAGCAGCTTAGGGGGTAACTATGGCTACACCTTC. It translates to CASSLGGNYGYTF.

A few counts support this clone. The chain is built from TRBV5-1 and TRBJ2-3; 10 bases line up with TRBD2. Germline loops: CDR1 SGHRS, CDR2 YFSETQ. V lost 0 bases to trimming and J lost 2 bases; unmatched junction nucleotides: 3. The CDR3 spans 16 residues. CDR3 residues: CASSLALAGPTDTQYF. As DNA, the CDR3 is TGCGCCAGCAGCTTGGCACTAGCGGGGCCCACAGATACGCAGTATTTT.

This clone was observed a few times. This rearrangement joins TRBV19 to TRBJ2-1; D is ambiguous. The CDR3 sequence is 13 residues long. Germline lookup yields CDR1 LNHDA and CDR2 SQIVND (reference sequence). Trimming shortened V by 0 bases and J by 9 bases, and 9 bases separated the two germline ends. The DNA of the CDR3 is TGTGCCAGTAGTATAGACCCTAGAAGTGAGCAGTTCTTC. Residues: CASSIDPRSEQFF.

Ten or more counts support this clone. The chain carries TRBV14 and TRBJ2-7; D is unclear. Per the germline V gene, CDR1 is SGHDN and CDR2 is FVKESK. The CDR3 sequence is 13 residues long. V was trimmed by 3 bases and J by 5 bases, leaving 11 bases between them. The CDR3 is CASSHHLGHEQYF. The CDR3 DNA reads as TGTGCCAGCAGCCACCATCTAGGTCACGAGCAGTACTTC.

Only a few counts were recorded for this clone. The chain employs TRBV4-2 and TRBJ2-2, with 8 bases that match TRBD1. Losses at the gene ends were 1 base for V and 0 bases for J; bases not matched to a gene: 10. The CDR3 is 19 residues long. From germline, CDR1 is LGHNA and CDR2 YNFKEQ. The CDR3 here is CASSQGTGQALSNTGELFF. The CDR3 DNA reads as TGTGCCAGCAGCCAAGGGACGGGACAGGCTCTATCGAACACCGGGGAGCTGTTTTTT.

This clone has more than one count but fewer than ten. The genes are TRBV5-4 and TRBJ2-4; TRBD1 might be the D (6 bases). Germline CDR1 SGHNT, CDR2 YYREEE (reference sequence). The V gene lost 4 bases and the J gene lost 6 bases, with 17 bases spanning the gap. This CDR3 spans 15 amino acids. CDR3 residues: CASSTSTGKGNIQYF. CDR3 DNA: TGTGCCAGCAGCACTTCCACAGGGAAGGGAAACATTCAGTACTTC. The full variable domain, completed using reference TRBV5-4 and TRBJ2-4, is ETGVTQSPTHLIKTRGQQVTLRCSSQSGHNTVSWYQQALGQGPQFIFQYYREEENGRGNFPPRFSGLQFPNYSSELNVNALELDDSALYLCASSTSTGKGNIQYFGAGTRLSVL.

The CDR3 nucleotides read TGCGCCAGCAGCCAAGTTGTACGGACAGGCAGCCTTGCGGCCCAGCATTTT. Its protein is CASSQVVRTGSLAAQHF. The J gene is TRBJ1-5, the V gene TRBV4-1, with 7 bases matching TRBD1. The CDR3 loop spans 17 amino acids. Germline CDR1 reads MGHRA; CDR2 reads YSYEKL. V trimming: 1 base; J trimming: 11 bases; junction bases outside the gene matches: 17.

This rearrangement joins TRBV4-2 to TRBJ1-4; D may be TRBD1 (5 bases). Germline CDR1 reads LGHNA; CDR2 reads YNFKEQ. V lost 1 base, J lost 6 bases, and 12 bases lay in between. CDR3 length equals 15 residues. DNA of the CDR3: TGTGCCAGCAGCCAAGTTAACAGGAAAGATGAAAAACTGTTTTTT. It specifies CASSQVNRKDEKLFF.

This clone showed up just a few times. CDR3: CASSLHAGPYEQYF. The DNA of the CDR3 is TGTGCCAGCAGCTTACACGCGGGACCATACGAGCAGTACTTC. The chain has TRBV7-2 and TRBJ2-7, with D perhaps matching TRBD2 (6 bases). Germline CDR1 and CDR2: SGHTA and FQGNSA. This CDR3 is built from 14 residues. With 2 bases removed from V and 4 bases from J, the gap between germline ends came to 12 bases.

V usage is TRBV6-8 and J usage is TRBJ2-5; D may be TRBD2 (6 bases). The CDR3 is 13 residues long. V was clipped by 9 bases and J by 3 bases, with 14 bases between them. Germline CDR1 reads MNHGY; CDR2 reads SAAAGT. The CDR3 loop reads CARIRDLEETQYF. The DNA for the CDR3 is TGTGCCAGGATAAGGGACTTGGAAGAGACCCAGTACTTC.

The chain employs TRBV28 and TRBJ1-2, with TRBD1 matching 9 bases. The CDR3 consists of 15 residues. In germline, CDR1 is MDHEN, CDR2 SYDVKM. After removal of 5 bases from V and 5 bases from J, the junction contained 9 bases not matched to a gene. As DNA, the CDR3 is TGTGCCAGCAGTCCGGGGACAGGGTTCGGTTATGGCTACACCTTC. Amino acid sequence: CASSPGTGFGYGYTF.

The sample holds many counts of this clone. The rearrangement joins TRBV19 to TRBJ1-1, with 9 bases matching TRBD1. The CDR3 extends over 15 amino acids. The germline V gene encodes CDR1 LNHDA and CDR2 SQIVND (reference sequence). The V and J ends lost 5 bases and 5 bases, in that order; junction bases with no gene match: 9. The CDR3 sequence: CASSSLQGAGTEAFF. CDR3 DNA sequence: TGTGCCAGTAGTTCACTACAGGGGGCAGGGACTGAAGCTTTCTTT.

This clone was found a few times. The chain couples TRBV4-2 to TRBJ1-2; 9 bases match TRBD1. There are 14 residues in the CDR3. The germline CDR1 and CDR2 sequences are LGHNA and YNFKEQ. V was clipped by 2 bases and J by 3 bases; unmatched bases: 1. The CDR3 sequence is CASSQRTGDYGYTF. For the CDR3, the DNA is TGTGCCAGCAGCCAAAGGACAGGGGACTATGGCTACACCTTC.

This clone was picked up a small number of times. The chain has TRBV2 and TRBJ2-5; 12 nucleotides line up with TRBD2. CDR3 length: 15 amino acids. The trim removed 4 bases at V and 5 bases at J, leaving 5 bases unmatched. Germline values: CDR1 SNHLY, CDR2 FYNNEI. The CDR3 region has the DNA TGTGCCAGCAGTGGACTAGCGGGAGTAGGGGAGACCCAGTACTTC. Protein: CASSGLAGVGETQYF.

This clone has just a few counts. The rearrangement uses TRBV4-3 and TRBJ1-3, with D unresolved. Per the germline V gene, CDR1 is LGHNA and CDR2 is YSLEER. V lost 1 base, J lost 3 bases, and 10 bases lay in between. This CDR3 has 15 residues. The CDR3 DNA is TGCGCCAGCAGCCAAGTTGGGCAGTATGGAAACACCATATATTTT. It is translated as CASSQVGQYGNTIYF.

This clone was seen a handful of times. The chain combines TRBV5-1 with TRBJ2-7, with 9 nucleotides matching TRBD2. V trimming: 3 bases; J trimming: 0 bases; junction bases outside the gene matches: 4. CDR3 size: 15 residues. Per the germline V gene, CDR1 is SGHRS and CDR2 is YFSETQ. For the CDR3, the DNA is TGCGCCAGCAGCTCACTAGCGGGTGACTCCTACGAGCAGTACTTC. Its translation is CASSSLAGDSYEQYF.